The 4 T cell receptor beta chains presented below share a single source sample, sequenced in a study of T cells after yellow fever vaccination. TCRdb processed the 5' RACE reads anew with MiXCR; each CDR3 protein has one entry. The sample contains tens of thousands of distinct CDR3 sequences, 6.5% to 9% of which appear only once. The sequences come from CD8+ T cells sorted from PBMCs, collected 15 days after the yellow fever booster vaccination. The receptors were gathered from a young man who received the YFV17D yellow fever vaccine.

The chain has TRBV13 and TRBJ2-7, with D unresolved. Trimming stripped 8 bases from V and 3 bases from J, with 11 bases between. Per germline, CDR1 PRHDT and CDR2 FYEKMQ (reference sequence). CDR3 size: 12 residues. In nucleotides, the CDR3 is TGTGCCAGCGGCCCTGGGATCTACGAGCAGTACTTC. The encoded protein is CASGPGIYEQYF.

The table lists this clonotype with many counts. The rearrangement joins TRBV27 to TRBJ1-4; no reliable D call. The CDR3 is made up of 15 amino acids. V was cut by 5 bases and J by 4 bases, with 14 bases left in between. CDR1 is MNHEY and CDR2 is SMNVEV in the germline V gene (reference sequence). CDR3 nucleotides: TGTGCCAGCAGTCCCTCCCGAGGACTTAATGAAAAACTGTTTTTT. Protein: CASSPSRGLNEKLFF. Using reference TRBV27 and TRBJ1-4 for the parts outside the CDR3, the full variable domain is EAQVTQNPRYLITVTGKKLTVTCSQNMNHEYMSWYRQDPGLGLRQIYYSMNVEVTDKGDVPEGYKVSRKEKRNFPLILESPSPNQTSLYFCASSPSRGLNEKLFFGSGTQLSVL.

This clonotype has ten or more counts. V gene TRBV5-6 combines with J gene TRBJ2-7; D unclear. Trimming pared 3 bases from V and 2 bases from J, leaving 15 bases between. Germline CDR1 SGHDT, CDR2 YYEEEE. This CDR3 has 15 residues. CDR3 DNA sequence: TGTGCCAGCAGCTCTTCAATTATCAGAACCTACGAGCAGTACTTC. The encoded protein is CASSSSIIRTYEQYF.

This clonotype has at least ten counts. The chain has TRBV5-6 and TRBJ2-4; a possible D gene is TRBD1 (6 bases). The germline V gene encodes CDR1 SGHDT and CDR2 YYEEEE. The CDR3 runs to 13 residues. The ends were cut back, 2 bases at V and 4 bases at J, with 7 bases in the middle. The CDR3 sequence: CASSLTGKNIQYF. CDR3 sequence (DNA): TGTGCCAGCAGCTTAACAGGGAAAAACATTCAGTACTTC.